The sequence of this T cell receptor beta chain was determined in a study of blood T cell repertoires in COVID-19. Study as a whole: There were acute and convalescent COVID-19 samples, and they came from the United States, Italy and Spain. T cells, B-cell-depleted T cells, or PBMCs provided the cDNA or gDNA that served as material.

The CDR3 contains 14 residues when both ends are counted. In germline, CDR1 is SGHNT, CDR2 YYREEE (reference sequence). Concerning this clone itself: The limits of the CDR3 on the DNA are not certain, so only TCRdb's listed CDR3 is given.

The authors' processing: Amplified reference gene primers provided the basis for estimating nucleated cell counts. Sequencing was performed with immunoSEQ multiplex PCR; in TCRdb, only in-frame clones are kept and a portion is missing. The V and J calls and clone size come from that table; D and trimming were worked out from the DNA. The table includes approximately 62,000 clones, around four fifths detected once. The genes are TRBV5-4 and TRBJ1-2; the D segment call TRBD1 is taken from the table without a DNA check. The sequencing input was peripheral blood. This TCR was sampled from a woman aged 45-65 years with active or convalescent COVID-19. This CDR3 is CASSPPAVGQGTTF.